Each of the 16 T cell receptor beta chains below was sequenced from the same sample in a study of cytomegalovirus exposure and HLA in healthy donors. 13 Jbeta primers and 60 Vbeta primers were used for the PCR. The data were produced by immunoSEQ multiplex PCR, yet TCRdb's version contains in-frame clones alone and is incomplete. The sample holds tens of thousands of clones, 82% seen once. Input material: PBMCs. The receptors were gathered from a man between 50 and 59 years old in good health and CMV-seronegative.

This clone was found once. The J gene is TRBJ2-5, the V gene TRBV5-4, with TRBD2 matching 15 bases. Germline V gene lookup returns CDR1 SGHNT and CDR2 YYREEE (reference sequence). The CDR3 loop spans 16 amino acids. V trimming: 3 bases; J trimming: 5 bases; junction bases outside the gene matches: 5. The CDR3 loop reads CASSSGLAGGAETQYF. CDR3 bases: TGTGCCAGCAGCTCCGGACTAGCGGGAGGGGCGGAGACCCAGTACTTC.

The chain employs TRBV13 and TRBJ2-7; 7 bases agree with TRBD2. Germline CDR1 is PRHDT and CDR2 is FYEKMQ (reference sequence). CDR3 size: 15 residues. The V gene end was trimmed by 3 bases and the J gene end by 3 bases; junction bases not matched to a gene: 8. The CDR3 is CASSFRRESRYEQYF. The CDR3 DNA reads TGTGCCAGCAGCTTTCGGCGGGAGTCTCGCTACGAGCAGTACTTC. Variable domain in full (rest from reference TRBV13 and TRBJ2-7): AAGVIQSPRHLIKEKRETATLKCYPIPRHDTVYWYQQGPGQDPQFLISFYEKMQSDKGSIPDRFSAQQFSDYHSELNMSSLELGDSALYFCASSFRRESRYEQYFGPGTRLTVT.

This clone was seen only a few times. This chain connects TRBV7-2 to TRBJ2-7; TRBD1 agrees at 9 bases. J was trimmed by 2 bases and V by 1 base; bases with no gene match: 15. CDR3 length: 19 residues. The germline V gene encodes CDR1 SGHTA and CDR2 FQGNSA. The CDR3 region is CASSLDLPARTGVPYEQYF. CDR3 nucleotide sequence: TGTGCCAGCAGCTTAGACCTACCCGCCAGGACAGGGGTCCCCTACGAGCAGTACTTC.

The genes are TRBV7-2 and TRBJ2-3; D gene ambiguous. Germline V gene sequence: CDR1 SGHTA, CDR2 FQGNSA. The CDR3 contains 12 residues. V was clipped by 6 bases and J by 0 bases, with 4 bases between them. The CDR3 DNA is TGTGCCAGCAGACTAAGCACAGATACGCAGTATTTT. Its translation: CASRLSTDTQYF. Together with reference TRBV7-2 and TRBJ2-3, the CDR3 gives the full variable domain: GAGVSQSPSNKVTEKGKDVELRCDPISGHTALYWYRQSLGQGLEFLIYFQGNSAPDKSGLPSDRFSAERTGGSVSTLTIQRTQQEDSAVYLCASRLSTDTQYFGPGTRLTVL.

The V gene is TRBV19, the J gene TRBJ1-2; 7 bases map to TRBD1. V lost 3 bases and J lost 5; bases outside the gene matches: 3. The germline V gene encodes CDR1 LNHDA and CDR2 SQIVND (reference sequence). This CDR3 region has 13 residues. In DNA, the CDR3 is TGTGCCAGTAGTATCACAGGGGAGTATGGCTACACCTTC. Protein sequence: CASSITGEYGYTF.

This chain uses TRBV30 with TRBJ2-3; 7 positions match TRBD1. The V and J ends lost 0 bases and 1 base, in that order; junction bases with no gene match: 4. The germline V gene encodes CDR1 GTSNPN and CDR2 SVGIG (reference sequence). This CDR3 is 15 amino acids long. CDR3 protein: CAWSVWTGGTDTQYF. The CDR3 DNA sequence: TGTGCCTGGAGTGTATGGACAGGCGGCACAGATACGCAGTATTTT.

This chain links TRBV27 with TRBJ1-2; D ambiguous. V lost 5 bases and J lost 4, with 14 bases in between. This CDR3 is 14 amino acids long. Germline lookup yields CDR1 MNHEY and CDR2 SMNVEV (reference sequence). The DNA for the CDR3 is TGTGCCAGCAGTCCGCTGGACTTTTCCTATGGCTACACCTTC. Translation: CASSPLDFSYGYTF.

CDR3 bases: TGTGCCAGCTCCTGGAGGCAGTCTGGCGAGCAGTACTTC. Translating gives CASSWRQSGEQYF. The V gene is TRBV2, the J gene TRBJ2-5; D might be TRBD2 (5 bases). The J call may be wrong; the DNA end is better matched by TRBJ2-7. Per the germline V gene, CDR1 is SNHLY and CDR2 is FYNNEI. The CDR3 totals 13 residues.

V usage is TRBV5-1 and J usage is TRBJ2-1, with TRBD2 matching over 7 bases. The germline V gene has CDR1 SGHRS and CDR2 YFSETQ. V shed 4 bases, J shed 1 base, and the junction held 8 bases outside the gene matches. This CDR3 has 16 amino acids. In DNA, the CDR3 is TGCGCCAGCAGCGTCTGGGGGGGGAGTTCCTACAATGAGCAGTTCTTC. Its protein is CASSVWGGSSYNEQFF.

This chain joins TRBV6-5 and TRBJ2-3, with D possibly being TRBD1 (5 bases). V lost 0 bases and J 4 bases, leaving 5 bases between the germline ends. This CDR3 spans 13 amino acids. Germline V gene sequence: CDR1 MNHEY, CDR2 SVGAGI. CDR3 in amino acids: CASSYSTADTQYF. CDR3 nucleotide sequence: TGTGCCAGCAGTTACTCGACAGCAGATACGCAGTATTTT.

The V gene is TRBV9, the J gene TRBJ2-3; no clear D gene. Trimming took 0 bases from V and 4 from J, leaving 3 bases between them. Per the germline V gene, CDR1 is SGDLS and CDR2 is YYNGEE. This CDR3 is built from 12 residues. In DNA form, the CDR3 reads TGTGCCAGCAGCGTAGTCGCAGATACGCAGTATTTT. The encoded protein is CASSVVADTQYF.

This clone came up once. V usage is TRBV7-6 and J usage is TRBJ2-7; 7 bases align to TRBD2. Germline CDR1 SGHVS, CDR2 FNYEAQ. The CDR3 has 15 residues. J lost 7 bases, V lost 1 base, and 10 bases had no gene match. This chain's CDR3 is CASSLGGTNAGEQYF. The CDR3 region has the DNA TGTGCCAGCAGCTTAGGAGGGACTAATGCGGGAGAGCAGTACTTC.

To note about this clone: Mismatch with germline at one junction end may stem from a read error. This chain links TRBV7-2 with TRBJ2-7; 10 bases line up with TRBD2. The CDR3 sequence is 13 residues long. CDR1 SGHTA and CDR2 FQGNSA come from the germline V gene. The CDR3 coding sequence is TGTGCCAGCAGCCGGGAGGCTAGCGGGAGTTTCCACTTC. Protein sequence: CASSREASGSFHF. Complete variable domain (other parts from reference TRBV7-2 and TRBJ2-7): GAGVSQSPSNKVTEKGKDVELRCDPISGHTALYWYRQSLGQGLEFLIYFQGNSAPDKSGLPSDRFSAERTGGSVSTLTIQRTQQEDSAVYLCASSREASGSFHFGPGTRLTVT.

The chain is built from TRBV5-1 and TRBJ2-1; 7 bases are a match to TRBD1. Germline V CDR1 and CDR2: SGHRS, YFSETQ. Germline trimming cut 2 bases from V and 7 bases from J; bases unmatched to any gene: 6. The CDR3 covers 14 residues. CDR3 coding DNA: TGCGCCAGCAGCTTAGGTAGGGGGCAGAATGAGCAGTTCTTC. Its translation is CASSLGRGQNEQFF. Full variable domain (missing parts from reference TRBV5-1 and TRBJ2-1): KAGVTQTPRYLIKTRGQQVTLSCSPISGHRSVSWYQQTPGQGLQFLFEYFSETQRNKGNFPGRFSGRQFSNSRSEMNVSTLELGDSALYLCASSLGRGQNEQFFGPGTRLTVL.

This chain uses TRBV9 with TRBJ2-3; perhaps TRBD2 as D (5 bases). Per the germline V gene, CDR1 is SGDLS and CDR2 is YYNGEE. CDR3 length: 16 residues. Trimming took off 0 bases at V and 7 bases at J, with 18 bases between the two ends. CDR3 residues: CASSVGERRTRHTQYF. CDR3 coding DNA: TGTGCCAGCAGCGTAGGGGAGCGCAGGACTCGCCATACGCAGTATTTT.

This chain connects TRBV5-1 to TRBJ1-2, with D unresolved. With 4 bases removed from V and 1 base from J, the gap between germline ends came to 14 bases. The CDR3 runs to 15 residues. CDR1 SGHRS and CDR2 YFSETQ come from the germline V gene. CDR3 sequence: CASSVDAGGNYGYTF. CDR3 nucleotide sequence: TGCGCCAGCAGCGTCGACGCGGGAGGTAACTATGGCTACACCTTC.